Sequencing of this T cell receptor beta chain was carried out in a study of long-term antiretroviral therapy in people with HIV. Study results and caveats: Diversity rose after ART but stayed below transplant donor controls. Gathering of blood took place between about 2003 and 2017, possibly under older ART regimens. Every time point showed a repertoire led by clones expanded before ART.

This clone was detected once. Antigen specificity is unknown. This CDR3 has 15 residues. Germline V gene data show CDR1 as SGHDT and CDR2 as YYEEEE. Trimming took 4 bases from V and 4 from J, leaving 17 bases between them. At survey level, the immunoSEQ assay was run in its v3.0 version. The assay was immunoSEQ multiplex PCR, and TCRdb's table has in-frame clones only and misses some. The sample has about 36,000 clones, 80% seen once; the top ten hold about 5.8%. DNA was extracted from around 0.96-9.9 million thawed cryopreserved PBMC. This chain connects TRBV5-6 to TRBJ2-5, with D perhaps matching TRBD1 or TRBD2 (5 bases each). Sequences were derived from unsorted PBMCs, sampled 3.4 years after starting antiretroviral therapy. The receptor was derived from a young man with HIV. The CDR3 sequence: CASSPDVRGVETQYF. For the CDR3, the DNA is TGTGCCAGCAGCCCCGACGTGAGGGGAGTAGAGACCCAGTACTTC. Combining the CDR3 with reference TRBV5-6 and TRBJ2-5 gives the whole variable domain DAGVTQSPTHLIKTRGQQVTLRCSPKSGHDTVSWYQQALGQGPQFIFQYYEEEERQRGNFPDRFSGHQFPNYSSELNVNALLLGDSALYLCASSPDVRGVETQYFGPGTRLLVL.